This section outlines one TCR beta chain sequence together with its context. The data originate from a study of T cells after yellow fever vaccination. In TCRdb, the 5' RACE reads were re-called with MiXCR into one record per CDR3 protein. The sample has some 350,000 distinct CDR3 sequences, approximately 9% seen once. This CDR3 region has 16 residues. Trimming cost V 4 bases and J 1 base, with 16 bases left between them. Sequenced material: PBMCs, taken on the day of the first yellow fever vaccination. This rearrangement joins TRBV12-3 or TRBV12-4 to TRBJ1-2; D uncertain. The clonotype was recovered from a man aged 18 to 30 who received the YFV17D yellow fever vaccine. CDR3 region: CASSSARVLLNYGYTF. The CDR3 coding sequence is TGTGCCAGCAGTTCCGCCCGGGTTCTTCTTAACTATGGCTACACCTTC.